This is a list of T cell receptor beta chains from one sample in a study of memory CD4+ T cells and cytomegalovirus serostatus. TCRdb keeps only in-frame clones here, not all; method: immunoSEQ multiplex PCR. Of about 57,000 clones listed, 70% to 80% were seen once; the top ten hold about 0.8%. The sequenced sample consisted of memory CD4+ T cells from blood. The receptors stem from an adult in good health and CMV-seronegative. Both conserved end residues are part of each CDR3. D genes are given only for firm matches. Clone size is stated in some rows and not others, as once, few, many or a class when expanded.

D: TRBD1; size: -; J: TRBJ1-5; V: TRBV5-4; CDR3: CASSSGQHQPQHF; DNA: TGTGCCAGCAGCTCGGGACAGCATCAGCCCCAGCATTTT
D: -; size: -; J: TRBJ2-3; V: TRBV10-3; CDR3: CAISDIQSTDTQYF; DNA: TGTGCCATCAGTGATATCCAGAGCACAGATACGCAGTATTTT
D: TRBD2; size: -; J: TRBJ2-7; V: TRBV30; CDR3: CAWSRGTSGKSYEQYF; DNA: TGTGCCTGGAGTCGAGGGACTAGCGGGAAGTCCTACGAGCAGTACTTC
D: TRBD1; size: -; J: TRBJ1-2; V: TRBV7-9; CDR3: CASSQNRDRINYGYTF; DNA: TGTGCCAGCAGCCAAAACCGGGACAGGATTAACTATGGCTACACCTTC
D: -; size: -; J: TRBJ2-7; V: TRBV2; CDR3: CASSEGGAVLQYF; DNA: TGTGCCAGCAGTGAAGGGGGTGCGGTTTTGCAGTACTTC
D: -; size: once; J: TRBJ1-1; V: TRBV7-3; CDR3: CASSQPQGKAFF; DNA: TGTGCCAGCAGCCAGCCTCAGGGAAAAGCTTTCTTT
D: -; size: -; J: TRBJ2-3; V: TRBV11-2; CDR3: CASSLGGSHTDTQYF; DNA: TGTGCCAGCAGCTTAGGAGGCAGCCACACAGATACGCAGTATTTT
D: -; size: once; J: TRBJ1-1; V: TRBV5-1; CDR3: CASSSPNTEAFF; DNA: TGCGCCAGCAGCTCCCCGAACACTGAAGCTTTCTTT
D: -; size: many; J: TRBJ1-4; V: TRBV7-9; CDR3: CASSTRQAGRLEKLFF; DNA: TGTGCCAGCAGCACCCGACAGGCCGGGCGGCTTGAAAAACTGTTTTTT
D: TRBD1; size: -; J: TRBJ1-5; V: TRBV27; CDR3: CASSGGTGPNQPQHF; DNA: TGTGCCAGCAGTGGGGGGACAGGACCAAATCAGCCCCAGCATTTT